The rows below give T cell receptor beta chains drawn from one sample of a study of PD-L1 blockade in urothelial cancer. Clones were sequenced by immunoSEQ multiplex PCR, and TCRdb holds only the in-frame ones, with some missing. The sample shows more than 45,000 clones, approximately 83% of them seen only once. Material: PBMCs, obtained around atezolizumab (anti-PD-L1) treatment. These receptors all come from a man aged 55-75 years with urothelial cancer. Both conserved end residues are part of each CDR3. The order of the fields is CDR3 DNA, CDR3 protein, clone size, J gene, V gene, D gene. D genes are given only for firm matches. Not all rows give a size; the values are once, few, many and, for expanded clones, a class.

CDR3 DNA: TGTGCCAGCTCACCCCGGGACAGGGGGAGCACCGGGGAGCTGTTTTTT; CDR3 protein: CASSPRDRGSTGELFF; clone size: -; J gene: TRBJ2-2; V gene: TRBV18; D gene: TRBD1
CDR3 DNA: TGTGCCAGCAGTTACTCGACGGGGGTGGGCAATCAGCCCCAGCATTTT; CDR3 protein: CASSYSTGVGNQPQHF; clone size: -; J gene: TRBJ1-5; V gene: TRBV6-6; D gene: -
CDR3 DNA: TGTGCCTGGAGTCCCAACCGAAAGGGGGTAGCTTTCTTT; CDR3 protein: CAWSPNRKGVAFF; clone size: -; J gene: TRBJ1-1; V gene: TRBV30; D gene: -
CDR3 DNA: TGTGCCAGCAGCACTTGGACAGTACTATATGGCTACACCTTC; CDR3 protein: CASSTWTVLYGYTF; clone size: -; J gene: TRBJ1-2; V gene: TRBV5-6; D gene: -
CDR3 DNA: TGTGCCAGCAGCTTTGACAGGGACTCCTATAGCAATCAGCCCCAGCATTTT; CDR3 protein: CASSFDRDSYSNQPQHF; clone size: -; J gene: TRBJ1-5; V gene: TRBV5-8; D gene: TRBD1
CDR3 DNA: TGCGCCAGCAGCCGGGACAGGGGTTTGGAGACCCAGTACTTC; CDR3 protein: CASSRDRGLETQYF; clone size: once; J gene: TRBJ2-5; V gene: TRBV5-1; D gene: TRBD1
CDR3 DNA: TGTGCCAGCAGTTACTCCTCGACAGGACGCGAGCAGTACTTC; CDR3 protein: CASSYSSTGREQYF; clone size: -; J gene: TRBJ2-7; V gene: TRBV6-5; D gene: -
CDR3 DNA: TGTGCCAGCAGTCGGGCGGGTCTTGAGGGTCAGCCCCAGCATTTT; CDR3 protein: CASSRAGLEGQPQHF; clone size: -; J gene: TRBJ1-5; V gene: TRBV28; D gene: -
CDR3 DNA: TGCGCCAGCAGCCAAGGGCCTAGCCAGTACCAAGAGACCCAGTACTTC; CDR3 protein: CASSQGPSQYQETQYF; clone size: -; J gene: TRBJ2-5; V gene: TRBV4-1; D gene: -
CDR3 DNA: TGTGCCAGTAGGACTAGCGGGAGGACCGGGGAGCTGTTTTTT; CDR3 protein: CASRTSGRTGELFF; clone size: -; J gene: TRBJ2-2; V gene: TRBV19; D gene: TRBD2
CDR3 DNA: TGTGCAAGTCGCTTTTACCGGGACAGGGAGCATCTGTTCCCAGATACGCAGTATTTT; CDR3 protein: CASRFYRDREHLFPDTQYF; clone size: -; J gene: TRBJ2-3; V gene: TRBV12-2; D gene: -
CDR3 DNA: TGCGCCTCAAAACTACAGGGGCGGGATAATTCACCCCTCCACTTT; CDR3 protein: CASKLQGRDNSPLHF; clone size: -; J gene: TRBJ1-6; V gene: TRBV4-1; D gene: TRBD1
CDR3 DNA: TGTGCCAGCAGCCCCAGGCGAGGGGGCAATGAGCAGTTCTTC; CDR3 protein: CASSPRRGGNEQFF; clone size: -; J gene: TRBJ2-1; V gene: TRBV7-3; D gene: -
CDR3 DNA: TGTGCCAGCTCACCTAAACTCCTGTCCTACGAGCAGTACTTC; CDR3 protein: CASSPKLLSYEQYF; clone size: -; J gene: TRBJ2-7; V gene: TRBV18; D gene: -
CDR3 DNA: TGTGCCAGCAGTCCATCCCCCGGACAGGTAGTGAATGAAAAACTGTTTTTT; CDR3 protein: CASSPSPGQVVNEKLFF; clone size: -; J gene: TRBJ1-4; V gene: TRBV28; D gene: TRBD1
CDR3 DNA: TGTGCCAGCAGTTTCGGGGGGTATCAGCCCCAGCATTTT; CDR3 protein: CASSFGGYQPQHF; clone size: -; J gene: TRBJ1-5; V gene: TRBV28; D gene: -
CDR3 DNA: TGCAGTGCTTCACTGACAGACGGCTACACCTTC; CDR3 protein: CSASLTDGYTF; clone size: -; J gene: TRBJ1-2; V gene: TRBV20-1; D gene: -
CDR3 DNA: TGTGCCAGCAGGCGAGGAGGGCTGACGACCTACGAGCAGTACTTC; CDR3 protein: CASRRGGLTTYEQYF; clone size: -; J gene: TRBJ2-7; V gene: TRBV6-1; D gene: -
CDR3 DNA: TGCGCCAGCAGCCAAACTAGCGGGACTAACAATGAGCAGTTCTTC; CDR3 protein: CASSQTSGTNNEQFF; clone size: once; J gene: TRBJ2-1; V gene: TRBV5-1; D gene: TRBD2
CDR3 DNA: TGTGCCAGCAGCTCAACCCTGGACAGAGCTAACTATGGCTACACCTTC; CDR3 protein: CASSSTLDRANYGYTF; clone size: -; J gene: TRBJ1-2; V gene: TRBV7-8; D gene: -
CDR3 DNA: TGTGCCAGCAGCTTTCGAGTAGGGGGGGCTGGGGATACGCAGTATTTT; CDR3 protein: CASSFRVGGAGDTQYF; clone size: -; J gene: TRBJ2-3; V gene: TRBV13; D gene: -
CDR3 DNA: TGTGCCGCGCGGACGGGACAGGGCGTCAATCAGCCCCAGCATTTT; CDR3 protein: CAARTGQGVNQPQHF; clone size: -; J gene: TRBJ1-5; V gene: TRBV28; D gene: TRBD1
CDR3 DNA: TGTGCCAGCAGTCATAAGACAGGGGGCGACCCCTGGGGCGGCTACACCTTC; CDR3 protein: CASSHKTGGDPWGGYTF; clone size: -; J gene: TRBJ1-2; V gene: TRBV27; D gene: TRBD1
CDR3 DNA: TGTGCCAGCAGGCGTCTAACGGGTAATGAGCAGTTCTTC; CDR3 protein: CASRRLTGNEQFF; clone size: -; J gene: TRBJ2-1; V gene: TRBV28; D gene: -
CDR3 DNA: TGTGCCAGCAGTGATTCAGGGGGCATTGGCTACACCTTC; CDR3 protein: CASSDSGGIGYTF; clone size: -; J gene: TRBJ1-2; V gene: TRBV6-5; D gene: TRBD1
CDR3 DNA: TGTGCCAGCAGCTTGGGACAGTGGCCCTCGGGGCAGTACTTC; CDR3 protein: CASSLGQWPSGQYF; clone size: -; J gene: TRBJ2-7; V gene: TRBV7-2; D gene: TRBD1
CDR3 DNA: TGCGCCAGCAGCCTAGCGGGAGGTATTACAGATACGCAGTATTTT; CDR3 protein: CASSLAGGITDTQYF; clone size: -; J gene: TRBJ2-3; V gene: TRBV10-1; D gene: TRBD2
CDR3 DNA: TGTGCCAGCAGGGGGGGAGGGCTCCTCTTAGCTAACTATGGCTACACCTTC; CDR3 protein: CASRGGGLLLANYGYTF; clone size: -; J gene: TRBJ1-2; V gene: TRBV11-2; D gene: -
CDR3 DNA: TGTGCCAGCAGCTTAGGGAGGAAGAACAATGAGCAGTTCTTC; CDR3 protein: CASSLGRKNNEQFF; clone size: -; J gene: TRBJ2-1; V gene: TRBV7-2; D gene: -
CDR3 DNA: TGTGCCAGCAGCTTTGACCGGGACTATGGCTACACCTTC; CDR3 protein: CASSFDRDYGYTF; clone size: few; J gene: TRBJ1-2; V gene: TRBV11-3; D gene: -
CDR3 DNA: TGTGCCTGGAGTGTGTTGACAATCTATGGCTACACCTTC; CDR3 protein: CAWSVLTIYGYTF; clone size: -; J gene: TRBJ1-2; V gene: TRBV30; D gene: -
CDR3 DNA: TGTGCCAGCAAAGTGCAGCGGAGCATGGCCAATGAGCAGTTCTTC; CDR3 protein: CASKVQRSMANEQFF; clone size: -; J gene: TRBJ2-1; V gene: TRBV6-6; D gene: -
CDR3 DNA: TGTGCCACCCAAGCGACCATGAACACTGAAGCTTTCTTT; CDR3 protein: CATQATMNTEAFF; clone size: -; J gene: TRBJ1-1; V gene: TRBV19; D gene: -
CDR3 DNA: TGTGCCTGGAGTGGGTTAGCGGGAAGGTGGGCTAGCACAGATACGCAGTATTTT; CDR3 protein: CAWSGLAGRWASTDTQYF; clone size: -; J gene: TRBJ2-3; V gene: TRBV30; D gene: TRBD2
CDR3 DNA: TGTGCCAGCAGATTGGACAGATTCTATGGCTACACCTTC; CDR3 protein: CASRLDRFYGYTF; clone size: -; J gene: TRBJ1-2; V gene: TRBV5-6; D gene: -
CDR3 DNA: TGTGCCAGCAGCCAAGACTCGTATGGCTACACCTTC; CDR3 protein: CASSQDSYGYTF; clone size: once; J gene: TRBJ1-2; V gene: TRBV14; D gene: -
CDR3 DNA: TGTGCCAGCAGTTTACTTTCTAGCGGCCAAGAGACCCAGTACTTC; CDR3 protein: CASSLLSSGQETQYF; clone size: once; J gene: TRBJ2-5; V gene: TRBV6-1; D gene: TRBD2
CDR3 DNA: TGTGCCAGCAGCTCCAGGCCGGTAACTGGGGCCAACGTCCTGACTTTC; CDR3 protein: CASSSRPVTGANVLTF; clone size: once; J gene: TRBJ2-6; V gene: TRBV27; D gene: -
CDR3 DNA: TGTGCCAGCAGCCCCGCAGTGGGCACAGATACGCAGTATTTT; CDR3 protein: CASSPAVGTDTQYF; clone size: once; J gene: TRBJ2-3; V gene: TRBV7-9; D gene: -
CDR3 DNA: TGTGCCAGCAGCTTTAAGACGGGGGAAAAACTGTTTTTT; CDR3 protein: CASSFKTGEKLFF; clone size: -; J gene: TRBJ1-4; V gene: TRBV5-4; D gene: -
CDR3 DNA: TGTGCCAGCAGTAGGACAGGGGGCGACTATGGCTACACCTTC; CDR3 protein: CASSRTGGDYGYTF; clone size: -; J gene: TRBJ1-2; V gene: TRBV27; D gene: TRBD1
CDR3 DNA: TGTGCCAGCACCGAATTCTCCGGGTCTGGTGGCTACACCTTC; CDR3 protein: CASTEFSGSGGYTF; clone size: once; J gene: TRBJ1-2; V gene: TRBV7-6; D gene: -
CDR3 DNA: TGCAGTGCGCTCCGGGGTTTCGAGCAGTACTTC; CDR3 protein: CSALRGFEQYF; clone size: few; J gene: TRBJ2-7; V gene: TRBV20-1; D gene: -
CDR3 DNA: TGCAGTGCTCTTTTGAACACTGAAGCTTTCTTT; CDR3 protein: CSALLNTEAFF; clone size: many; J gene: TRBJ1-1; V gene: TRBV20-1; D gene: -
CDR3 DNA: TGTGCCAGCAGCTCGAGTCGGAGCTCCTACAATGAGCAGTTCTTC; CDR3 protein: CASSSSRSSYNEQFF; clone size: -; J gene: TRBJ2-1; V gene: TRBV11-3; D gene: -
CDR3 DNA: TGCGCCAGCAGCCAAGGACCCGGGGTTGTGGAGACCCAGTACTTC; CDR3 protein: CASSQGPGVVETQYF; clone size: -; J gene: TRBJ2-5; V gene: TRBV4-1; D gene: -
CDR3 DNA: TGCGCCAGCAGCTTGGAAGGGGGCAATCAGCCCCAGCATTTT; CDR3 protein: CASSLEGGNQPQHF; clone size: -; J gene: TRBJ1-5; V gene: TRBV5-1; D gene: -
CDR3 DNA: TGTGCCAGCAGCGTAGGCCTTGGATACAGGATGGGCAATGAGCAGTTCTTC; CDR3 protein: CASSVGLGYRMGNEQFF; clone size: -; J gene: TRBJ2-1; V gene: TRBV9; D gene: -
CDR3 DNA: TGTGCCAGCAGCATCCCCCGGGACAACTGGGTGCATGAGCAGTTCTTC; CDR3 protein: CASSIPRDNWVHEQFF; clone size: -; J gene: TRBJ2-1; V gene: TRBV5-8; D gene: -
CDR3 DNA: TGCGCCAGCAGCCTGACTCCCGGGGCCAACGTCCTGACTTTC; CDR3 protein: CASSLTPGANVLTF; clone size: -; J gene: TRBJ2-6; V gene: TRBV5-1; D gene: -
CDR3 DNA: TGTGCCAGCAGTTTGGGACACAGATATGGCTACACCTTC; CDR3 protein: CASSLGHRYGYTF; clone size: once; J gene: TRBJ1-2; V gene: TRBV27; D gene: -